The 12 T cell receptor beta chains given below trace back to one sample, sequenced in a study of tumor and adjacent non-tumor tissue in lung cancer. RNA was extracted from bulk tissue without any cell sorting. The library came from three nested PCR rounds adapted from ARM-PCR protocols. TCRdb itself ran the multiplex PCR reads through MiXCR, one entry per CDR3 protein. The sample has about 76,000 distinct CDR3 sequences, 55% to 70% seen once. Sequenced material: lung tumor tissue. These receptors all come from a woman aged 70 to 79 with non-small cell lung cancer.

V and J are TRBV7-6 and TRBJ2-7, with D possibly matching TRBD2 (5 bases). Trimming pared 5 bases from V and 3 bases from J, leaving 17 bases between. Looked up from germline, CDR1 is SGHVS and CDR2 is FNYEAQ. This CDR3 has 15 amino acids. The CDR3 bases are TGTGCCAGCAGCCCCCCCCGGGGAATCAACTACGAGCAGTACTTC. Amino acids: CASSPPRGINYEQYF. Filled out from reference TRBV7-6 and TRBJ2-7, the complete variable domain reads GAGVSQSPRYKVTKRGQDVALRCDPISGHVSLYWYRQALGQGPEFLTYFNYEAQQDKSGLPNDRFSAERPEGSISTLTIQRTEQRDSAMYRCASSPPRGINYEQYFGPGTRLTVT.

The chain combines TRBV6-5 with TRBJ2-5, with a tentative D call TRBD1 (6 bases). The CDR3 loop spans 16 amino acids. Germline V gives CDR1 MNHEY, CDR2 SVGAGI. The V end lost 4 bases, the J end lost 10 bases, and 25 bases lay between the germline ends. The CDR3 sequence: CASSSTRGPLGDIQYF. The CDR3 DNA reads as TGTGCCAGCAGTTCGACCCGGGGCCCCCTCGGGGACATCCAGTACTTC.

This clonotype was detected many times. The chain recombines TRBV24-1 with TRBJ2-5, with a possible D match to TRBD2 (6 bases). This CDR3 has 13 amino acids. The V gene lost 7 bases and the J gene lost 4 bases, with 12 bases spanning the gap. Germline V gene sequence: CDR1 KGHDR, CDR2 SFDVKD. For the CDR3, the DNA is TGTGCCACCAGAGGAGGGCCTGGAGAGACCCAGTACTTC. The encoded protein is CATRGGPGETQYF.

V and J are TRBV6-5 and TRBJ2-1; no firm D call. CDR3 length: 13 amino acids. Germline loops: CDR1 MNHEY, CDR2 SVGAGI. The V end was cut by 0 bases, the J end by 12 bases, with 12 bases between. DNA for the CDR3: TGTGCCAGCAGTTACTCTAACACCGTCGGGCAGTTCTTC. Translating it yields CASSYSNTVGQFF.

This clonotype was counted once. At one end the junction does not follow the germline gene, possibly because of a read error. The chain employs TRBV6-1 and TRBJ1-2; no clear D gene. CDR3 size: 13 residues. Germline V CDR1 and CDR2: MNHNS, SASEGT. Here the CDR3 DNA reads TGTGACAGCAAGCCCCGAGATAACTATGGCTACACCTTC. Its translation is CDSKPRDNYGYTF.

Notes on this clonotype: Its ends do not fully match the called genes, so a read error is possible. The chain couples TRBV11-1 to TRBJ2-1, with a weak D call TRBD1 (7 bases). Germline V gives CDR1 SGHAT, CDR2 FQDESV (reference sequence). CDR3 size: 18 residues. The CDR3 is CTSSLAALRQGASNEQFF. The CDR3 nucleotides read TGTACCAGCAGCTTAGCGGCGTTACGACAGGGAGCGTCGAATGAGCAGTTCTTC.

This clonotype was seen many times. The genes are TRBV10-3 and TRBJ2-7; TRBD1 agrees at 11 bases. Germline CDR1 ENHRY, CDR2 SYGVKD. Trimming cost V 8 bases and J 5 bases; bases outside gene matches: 8. This CDR3 is 14 amino acids long. CDR3 amino acids: CAIADRGQGDEQYF. The CDR3 bases are TGTGCCATCGCGGACAGGGGGCAAGGCGACGAGCAGTACTTC.

On this clonotype: This likely comes from a read error, as the CDR3 has no conserved phenylalanine or tryptophan at its end. The chain employs TRBV6-5 and TRBJ1-2, with a possible D match to TRBD1 (5 bases). Per the germline V gene, CDR1 is MNHEY and CDR2 is SVGAGI. CDR3 size: 15 residues. CDR3 coding DNA: TGTACCAGCAGTTACTCGATAAACCAGGGTTGGGGCTACACCTAC. It encodes CTSSYSINQGWGYTY.

Comments on this clonotype: A much more abundant neighbour one base away suggests this may be a read error. The chain carries TRBV19 and TRBJ2-3, with D perhaps TRBD1 (5 bases). The J call may be faulty, since TRBJ1-5 better matches the DNA end. The CDR3 has 15 residues. Germline V gene sequence: CDR1 LNHDA, CDR2 SQIVND (reference sequence). In DNA, the CDR3 is TGTGCCAGTAGCTTCTCTCAGGGCCGTGCACGAACGCAGCATTTT. Protein product: CASSFSQGRARTQHF.

Of note for this clonotype: A read error may produce the germline difference seen at one junction end. The rearrangement joins TRBV4-1 to TRBJ1-1; D not resolved. This CDR3 has 14 residues. CDR1 is MGHRA, CDR2 YSYEKL, per germline. The CDR3: CASSHRIENSEAFF. In DNA form, the CDR3 reads TGTGCCAGCAGCCACCGGATAGAGAACAGTGAAGCTTTCTTT.

A word on this clonotype: The CDR3 end shows no conserved phenylalanine or tryptophan, and so a read error is likely. The rearrangement uses TRBV10-3 and TRBJ1-4; D is perhaps TRBD1 (5 bases). Per germline, CDR1 ENHRY and CDR2 SYGVKD. The CDR3 has 14 residues. In nucleotides, the CDR3 is TGTGCCATCAGTGAAGACGGGGGTAATGGAAAACTGTTTTCT. This gives the protein CAISEDGGNGKLFS.

This clonotype was seen more than once but under ten times. A much larger clonotype is one base distant, so this may be a read error. The chain joins TRBV28 to TRBJ1-2, with TRBD1 identical over 8 bases. Germline CDR1 is MDHEN and CDR2 is SYDVKM. The ends lost 10 bases at V and 8 bases at J; junction bases unmatched: 9. The CDR3 covers 12 residues. CDR3 sequence (DNA): TGTGCCAACCGACAGGGGCGTCTGGGCTACACCTTC. It codes for CANRQGRLGYTF.